In this sample, the clone carrying this TCR beta chain turned up a few times. These data belong to a study of PD-1 blockade in classical Hodgkin lymphoma. TCRdb's copy holds only in-frame clones and misses some; the assay was immunoSEQ multiplex PCR. The sample includes 13,000 or so clones, around four fifths of them seen just once. The patients all showed relapse after autologous stem cell transplantation, while their brentuximab vedotin exposure varied. Complete response, partial response or progressive disease made up the best responses. The V segment lost 8 bases and the J segment 8 bases; nucleotides outside the gene matches: 5. Looked up from germline, CDR1 is SNHLY and CDR2 is FYNNEI. CDR3 length: 13 residues.

The sequence came from a human donor with classical Hodgkin lymphoma. V is TRBV2 and J is TRBJ1-4; TRBD1 agrees at 10 bases. The sequencing used peripheral blood mononuclear cells (PBMCs), collected at baseline. In DNA, the CDR3 is TGTGCCAGCGCGCGGACAGGGGGAGAAAAACTGTTTTTT. It translates to CASARTGGEKLFF.